This T cell receptor (beta chain) comes out of a study of early stage breast cancer tumors. For the study at large: Average read coverage per sample was roughly 9.1-fold.

J was trimmed by 5 bases and V by 0 bases; bases with no gene match: 9. Germline-derived CDR1 and CDR2 are SGHRS and YFSETQ. This CDR3 is 17 amino acids long. TCRdb keeps only in-frame clones here, not all; method: immunoSEQ multiplex PCR. The data contain about 72,000 clones, roughly 84% of them singletons. The specimen was blood. The V call is TRBV5-1, the J call TRBJ2-3; 10 bases agree with TRBD2. This TCR was sampled from a person aged 55 to 70 with breast cancer. CDR3 in amino acids: CASSLVQSGGAGDTQYF. CDR3 DNA sequence: TGCGCCAGCAGCTTGGTACAGAGCGGGGGGGCCGGAGATACGCAGTATTTT.